This T cell receptor beta chain is from a study of beta chain features in type 1 diabetes. The germline gives CDR1 MNHNS, CDR2 SASEGT. This CDR3 contains 11 residues. V gave up 5 bases and J gave up 3 bases, with 5 bases separating them. What was sequenced were expressed TCRB transcripts, since all of the isolated RNA had been reverse transcribed. Profiled with immunoSEQ multiplex PCR; TCRdb holds only in-frame clones, not every one. Counted here are approximately 140,000 clones, about 50% occurring once; the ten biggest clones make up over 0.4%. This clone appeared a few times. The sample was Tregs from blood. This rearrangement joins TRBV6-1 to TRBJ2-7; D gene unclear. This TCR was recovered from a man younger than 35 in good health. CDR3 nucleotide sequence: TGTGCCAGCAGTTTATACTACGAGCAGTACTTC. Translation gives CASSLYYEQYF.